What follows is one T cell receptor (beta chain) and its context. The PCR had 60 Vbeta and 13 Jbeta primers. Here immunoSEQ multiplex PCR was the method, and the copy in TCRdb shows in-frame clones only, minus some. This table has around 36,000 clones, approximately 90% appearing once. These data originate in a study of cytomegalovirus exposure and HLA in healthy donors. In germline, CDR1 is SGHNT, CDR2 YYREEE (reference sequence). The CDR3 has 12 residues. Trimming shortened V by 4 bases and J by 6 bases, and 8 bases separated the two germline ends. The V call is TRBV5-4, the J call TRBJ2-1; D remains ambiguous. What was sequenced was PBMCs. This TCR derives from a woman aged 40 to 50 in good health and CMV-seropositive. The CDR3 loop reads CASSPPSNEQFF. The CDR3 DNA sequence: TGTGCCAGCAGCCCCCCTAGCAATGAGCAGTTCTTC.